The rows below give T cell receptor beta chains drawn from one sample of a study of shared clonotypes between healthy human individuals. Using immunoSEQ multiplex PCR, the repertoire was profiled, and TCRdb retains in-frame clones only, with some absent. The sample holds over 800,000 clones, almost 95% seen once. The sequenced sample consisted of naive CD8+ T cells sorted from blood. These receptors all come from a young man in good health. Each CDR3 is given with its conserved first and last residue. The D gene is left open where the match is weak. Rows give clone size only sometimes, using once, few, many, or a class for an expanded clone.

D gene | J gene | clone size | V gene | CDR3 protein | CDR3 DNA
TRBD1 | TRBJ1-1 | . | TRBV12-5 | CASGSDRGPLNTEAFF | TGTGCTAGTGGCTCCGACAGGGGGCCTTTGAACACTGAAGCTTTCTTT
TRBD2 | TRBJ2-3 | . | TRBV10-2 | CASSESRLAGVDTQYF | TGCGCCAGCAGTGAGTCCCGCCTAGCGGGAGTGGATACGCAGTATTTT
TRBD1 | TRBJ2-1 | . | TRBV14 | CASSPRDSLFFDEQFF | TGTGCCAGCAGCCCTCGGGACAGTTTATTCTTCGATGAGCAGTTCTTC
. | TRBJ2-7 | . | TRBV19 | CASSPATGLSYEQYF | TGTGCCAGTAGTCCGGCGACAGGACTCTCCTACGAGCAGTACTTC
TRBD1 | TRBJ2-1 | . | TRBV2 | CASRGPTGSSSYNEQFF | TGTGCCAGCAGGGGGCCGACAGGGAGCTCCTCCTACAATGAGCAGTTCTTC
. | TRBJ2-2 | . | TRBV7-6 | CASSPHLSLDRANTGELFF | TGTGCCAGCAGCCCCCATCTCTCTCTTGACAGAGCGAACACCGGGGAGCTGTTTTTT
TRBD1 | TRBJ1-2 | . | TRBV2 | CASSEGPRTGSLFGYTF | TGTGCCAGCAGTGAAGGGCCAAGGACAGGTTCCCTCTTTGGCTACACCTTC
. | TRBJ1-5 | . | TRBV27 | CASSLQRQGNQPQHF | TGTGCCAGCAGCCTACAGAGGCAAGGCAATCAGCCCCAGCATTTT
. | TRBJ1-1 | once | TRBV9 | CASSVEGFLGERDTEAFF | TGTGCCAGCAGCGTAGAGGGGTTCCTGGGGGAACGAGACACTGAAGCTTTCTTT
. | TRBJ2-7 | few | TRBV19 | CATSDLGFPYEQYF | TGTGCCACCTCCGATTTAGGGTTCCCCTACGAGCAGTACTTC
. | TRBJ2-7 | . | TRBV7-8 | CASSLSRIQPTYEQYF | TGTGCCAGCAGCTTATCCCGAATCCAACCTACCTACGAGCAGTACTTC
TRBD2 | TRBJ2-1 | . | TRBV19 | CASRTSGSYYNEQFF | TGTGCCAGCCGGACTAGCGGGAGCTACTACAATGAGCAGTTCTTC
. | TRBJ1-1 | . | TRBV9 | CASSVGAGMNTEAFF | TGTGCCAGCAGCGTAGGCGCAGGTATGAACACTGAAGCTTTCTTT
. | TRBJ1-5 | . | TRBV18 | CASSPVRSTHQPQHF | TGTGCCAGCTCACCAGTCAGATCCACCCATCAGCCCCAGCATTTT
TRBD1 | TRBJ1-1 | once | TRBV5-3 | CARRIAHGQVEETEAFF | TGTGCCAGAAGAATTGCCCATGGACAGGTCGAGGAAACTGAAGCTTTCTTT
. | TRBJ2-7 | . | TRBV5-5 | CASSLSQGSSYEQYF | TGTGCCAGCAGCTTGAGCCAGGGGAGTAGCTACGAGCAGTACTTC
TRBD2 | TRBJ2-1 | . | TRBV7-8 | CASSLALILAGINNEQFF | TGTGCCAGCAGCTTAGCGCTTATCCTAGCGGGTATCAACAATGAGCAGTTCTTC
TRBD2 | TRBJ2-1 | . | TRBV19 | CASSIDRTSGLYNEQFF | TGTGCCAGTAGTATAGATCGGACTAGCGGGTTATACAATGAGCAGTTCTTC
. | TRBJ2-2 | . | TRBV5-1 | CASSLLDSGDTGELFF | TGCGCCAGCAGCTTGTTGGACAGTGGGGACACCGGGGAGCTGTTTTTT
. | TRBJ2-5 | . | TRBV19 | CASSFGAVTGETQYF | TGTGCCAGTAGTTTTGGGGCAGTCACTGGCGAGACCCAGTACTTC
. | TRBJ1-5 | . | TRBV27 | CASSSDSNQPQHF | TGTGCCAGCAGTTCCGATAGCAATCAGCCCCAGCATTTT
. | TRBJ2-1 | once | TRBV11-1 | CASSRTWGEQFF | TGTGCCAGCAGCCGAACGTGGGGGGAGCAGTTCTTC
TRBD2 | TRBJ2-7 | once | TRBV10-2 | CASSPGLAGIHEQYF | TGCGCCAGCAGCCCGGGACTAGCAGGAATCCACGAGCAGTACTTC
. | TRBJ1-4 | . | TRBV27 | CASARAWQSEKLFF | TGTGCCAGCGCCCGGGCATGGCAATCAGAAAAACTGTTTTTT
TRBD2 | TRBJ2-2 | . | TRBV28 | CASYGERGTSPNTGELFF | TGTGCCAGTTATGGTGAACGAGGGACTAGCCCGAACACCGGGGAGCTGTTTTTT
TRBD1 | TRBJ1-3 | . | TRBV11-2 | CASSWDSYSGNTIYF | TGTGCCAGCAGCTGGGACAGTTACTCTGGAAACACCATATATTTT
. | TRBJ2-2 | . | TRBV6-6 | CAMRQENTGELFF | TGTGCCATGAGACAGGAGAACACCGGGGAGCTGTTTTTT
TRBD1 | TRBJ2-7 | . | TRBV28 | CASSLPGQGLYEQYF | TGTGCCAGCAGTTTACCGGGACAGGGCCTCTACGAGCAGTACTTC
TRBD1 | TRBJ1-1 | . | TRBV4-2 | CASSQWGASDRDTEAFF | TGTGCCAGCAGCCAATGGGGGGCGAGTGACAGGGACACTGAAGCTTTCTTT
. | TRBJ2-7 | . | TRBV5-1 | CASSFGQGGTYEQYF | TGCGCCAGCAGCTTCGGGCAGGGCGGTACCTACGAGCAGTACTTC
. | TRBJ2-5 | . | TRBV28 | CASSLRRFPETQYF | TGTGCCAGCAGTTTAAGGCGGTTTCCAGAGACCCAGTACTTC
. | TRBJ2-1 | . | TRBV7-9 | CASSLDFGGNSYNEQFF | TGTGCCAGCAGCTTAGATTTCGGAGGAAACTCCTACAATGAGCAGTTCTTC
. | TRBJ2-3 | many | TRBV7-3 | CASSFGQYTDTQYF | TGTGCCAGCAGCTTTGGACAGTACACAGATACGCAGTATTTT
. | TRBJ2-3 | . | TRBV5-4 | CASSSHPPSVSDTQYF | TGTGCCAGCAGCTCACACCCTCCGTCGGTCTCCGATACGCAGTATTTT
. | TRBJ2-7 | few | TRBV27 | CASTGGREQYF | TGTGCCAGCACTGGGGGGCGCGAGCAGTACTTC
TRBD2 | TRBJ2-7 | . | TRBV27 | CASSWTSGFSYEQYF | TGTGCCAGCAGTTGGACTAGCGGGTTCTCCTACGAGCAGTACTTC
. | TRBJ2-7 | . | TRBV6-6 | CASTPDPFGYDEQYF | TGTGCCAGCACTCCGGACCCGTTTGGCTACGACGAGCAGTACTTC
. | TRBJ2-7 | . | TRBV28 | CASSTGLVYEQYF | TGTGCCAGCAGTACAGGACTCGTCTACGAGCAGTACTTC
. | TRBJ2-1 | . | TRBV5-3 | CARSLPSTSSGEQFF | TGTGCCAGAAGCTTGCCGAGCACTAGCTCTGGGGAGCAGTTCTTC
TRBD1 | TRBJ2-7 | . | TRBV7-2 | CASARQGNYEQYF | TGTGCCAGCGCAAGACAGGGGAACTACGAGCAGTACTTC
. | TRBJ2-5 | . | TRBV6-5 | CASSYSFPWETQYF | TGTGCCAGCAGTTACTCTTTCCCGTGGGAGACCCAGTACTTC
. | TRBJ2-1 | . | TRBV5-1 | CASKSGPSSYNEQFF | TGCGCCAGCAAAAGTGGCCCTAGCTCCTACAATGAGCAGTTCTTC
TRBD1 | TRBJ2-2 | . | TRBV7-9 | CASSEQGQANTGELFF | TGTGCCAGCAGCGAACAGGGACAGGCCAACACCGGGGAGCTGTTTTTT